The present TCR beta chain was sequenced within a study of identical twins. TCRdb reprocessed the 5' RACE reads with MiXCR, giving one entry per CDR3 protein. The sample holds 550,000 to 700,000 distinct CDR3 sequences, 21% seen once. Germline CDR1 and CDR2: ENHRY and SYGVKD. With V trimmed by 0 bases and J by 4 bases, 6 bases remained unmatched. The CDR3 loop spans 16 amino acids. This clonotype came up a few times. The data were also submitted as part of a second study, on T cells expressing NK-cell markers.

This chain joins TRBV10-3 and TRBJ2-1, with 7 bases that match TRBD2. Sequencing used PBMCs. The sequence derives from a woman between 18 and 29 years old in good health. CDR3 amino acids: CAISESTLAAYNEQFF. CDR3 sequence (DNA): TGTGCCATCAGTGAGTCGACTCTAGCGGCATACAATGAGCAGTTCTTC.